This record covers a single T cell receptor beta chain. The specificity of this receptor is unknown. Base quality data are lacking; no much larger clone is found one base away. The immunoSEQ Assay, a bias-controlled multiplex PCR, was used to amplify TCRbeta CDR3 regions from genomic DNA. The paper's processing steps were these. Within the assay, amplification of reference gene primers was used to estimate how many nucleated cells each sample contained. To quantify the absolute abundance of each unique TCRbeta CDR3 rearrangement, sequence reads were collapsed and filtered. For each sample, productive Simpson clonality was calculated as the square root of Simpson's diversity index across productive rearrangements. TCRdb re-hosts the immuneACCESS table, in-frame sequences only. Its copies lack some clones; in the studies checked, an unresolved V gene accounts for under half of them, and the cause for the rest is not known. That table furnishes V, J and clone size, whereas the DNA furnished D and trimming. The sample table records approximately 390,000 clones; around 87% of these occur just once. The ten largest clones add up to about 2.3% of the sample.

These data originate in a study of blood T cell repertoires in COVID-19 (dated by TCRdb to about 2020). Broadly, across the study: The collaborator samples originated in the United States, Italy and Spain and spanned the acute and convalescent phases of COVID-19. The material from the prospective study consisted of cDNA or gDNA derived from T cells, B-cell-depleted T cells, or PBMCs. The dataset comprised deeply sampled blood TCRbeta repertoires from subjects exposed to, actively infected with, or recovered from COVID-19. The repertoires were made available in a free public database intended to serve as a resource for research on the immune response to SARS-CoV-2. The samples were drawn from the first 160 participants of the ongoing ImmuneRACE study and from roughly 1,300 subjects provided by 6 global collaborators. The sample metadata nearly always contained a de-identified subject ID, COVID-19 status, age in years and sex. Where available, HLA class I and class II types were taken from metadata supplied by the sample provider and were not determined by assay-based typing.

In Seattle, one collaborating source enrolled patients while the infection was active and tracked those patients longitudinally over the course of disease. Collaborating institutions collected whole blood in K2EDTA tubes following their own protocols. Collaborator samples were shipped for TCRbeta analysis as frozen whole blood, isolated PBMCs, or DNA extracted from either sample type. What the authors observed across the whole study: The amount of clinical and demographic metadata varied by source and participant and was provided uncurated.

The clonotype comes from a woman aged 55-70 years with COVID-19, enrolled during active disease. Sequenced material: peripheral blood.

The bases read TGTGCCAGCAGCCCAGGGACTAGCGGCGGGGAGCTGTTTTTT. It codes for CASSPGTSGGELFF. The chain joins TRBV7-2 to TRBJ2-2, and 11 bases in between align with TRBD2. V loses 5 bases at its end and J loses 7 bases; junction bases beyond the gene matches: 3. The CDR3 covers 14 residues, taking in both the cysteine and the phenylalanine. Of the read, only the CDR3 DNA is kept; its 42 bases are in frame from base 1. Looking up the germline V gene yields CDR1 SGHTA and CDR2 FQGNSA.